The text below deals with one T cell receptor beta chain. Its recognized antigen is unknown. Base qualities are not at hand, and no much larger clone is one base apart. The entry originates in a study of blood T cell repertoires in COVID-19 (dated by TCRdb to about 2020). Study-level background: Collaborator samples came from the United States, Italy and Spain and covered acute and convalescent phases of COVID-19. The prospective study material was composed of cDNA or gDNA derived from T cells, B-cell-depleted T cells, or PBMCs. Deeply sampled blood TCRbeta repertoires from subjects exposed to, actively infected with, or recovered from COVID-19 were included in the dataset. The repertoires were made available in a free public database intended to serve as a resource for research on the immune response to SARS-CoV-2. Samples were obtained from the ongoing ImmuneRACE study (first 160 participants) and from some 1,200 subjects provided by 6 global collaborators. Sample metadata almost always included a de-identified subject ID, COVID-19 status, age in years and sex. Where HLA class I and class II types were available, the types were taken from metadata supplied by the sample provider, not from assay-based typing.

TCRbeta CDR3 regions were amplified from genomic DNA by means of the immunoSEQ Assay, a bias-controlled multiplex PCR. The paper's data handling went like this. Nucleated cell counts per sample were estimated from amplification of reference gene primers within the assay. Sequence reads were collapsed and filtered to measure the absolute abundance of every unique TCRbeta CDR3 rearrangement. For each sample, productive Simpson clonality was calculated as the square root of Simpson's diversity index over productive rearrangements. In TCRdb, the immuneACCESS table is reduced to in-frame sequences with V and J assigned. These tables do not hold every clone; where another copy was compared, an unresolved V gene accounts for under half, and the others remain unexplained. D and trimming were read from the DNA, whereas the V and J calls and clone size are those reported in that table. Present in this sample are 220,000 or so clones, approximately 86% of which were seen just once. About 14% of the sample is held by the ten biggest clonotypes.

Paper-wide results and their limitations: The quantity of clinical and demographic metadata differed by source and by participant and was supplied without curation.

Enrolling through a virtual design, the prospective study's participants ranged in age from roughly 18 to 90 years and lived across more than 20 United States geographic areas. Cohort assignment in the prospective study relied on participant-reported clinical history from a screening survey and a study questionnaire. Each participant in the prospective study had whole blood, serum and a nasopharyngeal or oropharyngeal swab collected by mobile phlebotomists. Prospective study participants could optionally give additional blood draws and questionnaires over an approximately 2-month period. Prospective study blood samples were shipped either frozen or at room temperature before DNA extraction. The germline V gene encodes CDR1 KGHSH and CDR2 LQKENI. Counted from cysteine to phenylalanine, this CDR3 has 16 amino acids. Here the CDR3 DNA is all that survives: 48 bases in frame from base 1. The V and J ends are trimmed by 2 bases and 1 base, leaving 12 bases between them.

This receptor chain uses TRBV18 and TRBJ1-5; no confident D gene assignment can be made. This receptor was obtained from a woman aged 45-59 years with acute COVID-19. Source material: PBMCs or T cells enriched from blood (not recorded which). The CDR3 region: CASSPNPTPSNQPQHF. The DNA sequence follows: TGTGCCAGCTCACCAAATCCGACACCGAGCAATCAGCCCCAGCATTTT.